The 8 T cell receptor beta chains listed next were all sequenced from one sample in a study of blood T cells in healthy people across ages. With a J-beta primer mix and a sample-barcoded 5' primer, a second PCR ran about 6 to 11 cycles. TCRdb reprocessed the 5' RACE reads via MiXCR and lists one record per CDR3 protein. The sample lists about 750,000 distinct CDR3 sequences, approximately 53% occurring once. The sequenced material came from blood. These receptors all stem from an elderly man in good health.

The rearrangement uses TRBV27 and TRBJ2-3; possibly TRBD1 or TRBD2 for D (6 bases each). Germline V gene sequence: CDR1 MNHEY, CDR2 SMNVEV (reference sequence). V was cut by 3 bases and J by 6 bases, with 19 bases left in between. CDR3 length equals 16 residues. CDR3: CASSLSGVGGSDTQYF. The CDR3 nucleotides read TGTGCCAGCAGTTTGTCGGGGGTAGGGGGATCGGATACGCAGTATTTT.

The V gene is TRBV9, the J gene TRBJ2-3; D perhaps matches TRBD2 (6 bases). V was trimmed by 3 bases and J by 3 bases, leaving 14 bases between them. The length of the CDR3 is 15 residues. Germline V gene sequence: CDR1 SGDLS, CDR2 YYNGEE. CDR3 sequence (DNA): TGTGCCAGCAGCGCCACGGAGGGAGCGACAGATACGCAGTATTTT. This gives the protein CASSATEGATDTQYF.

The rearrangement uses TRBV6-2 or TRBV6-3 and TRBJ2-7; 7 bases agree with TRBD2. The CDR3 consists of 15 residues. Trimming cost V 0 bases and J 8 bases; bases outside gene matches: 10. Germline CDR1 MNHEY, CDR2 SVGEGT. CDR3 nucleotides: TGTGCCAGCAGTTACTCGACTAGCCCCTCTGGCAAGCAGTACTTC. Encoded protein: CASSYSTSPSGKQYF.

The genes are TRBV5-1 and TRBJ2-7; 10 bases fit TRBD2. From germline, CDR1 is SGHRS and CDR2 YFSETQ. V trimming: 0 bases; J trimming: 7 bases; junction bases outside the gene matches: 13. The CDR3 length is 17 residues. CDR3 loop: CASSLAIALAGVGEQYF. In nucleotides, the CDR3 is TGCGCCAGCAGCTTGGCCATCGCGCTAGCGGGAGTCGGGGAGCAGTACTTC.

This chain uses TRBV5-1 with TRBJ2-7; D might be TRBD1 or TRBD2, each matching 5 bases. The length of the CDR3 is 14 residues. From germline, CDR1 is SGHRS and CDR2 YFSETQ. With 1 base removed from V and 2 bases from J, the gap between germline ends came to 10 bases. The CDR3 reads CASSLQLGAYEQYF. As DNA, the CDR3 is TGCGCCAGCAGCTTGCAGCTGGGGGCCTACGAGCAGTACTTC.

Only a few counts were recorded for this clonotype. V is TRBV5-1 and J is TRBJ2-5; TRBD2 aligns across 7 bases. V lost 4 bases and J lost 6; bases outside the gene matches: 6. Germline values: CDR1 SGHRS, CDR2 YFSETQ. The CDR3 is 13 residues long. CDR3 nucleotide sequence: TGCGCCAGCAGCGGGGGGGACGTCAAGACCCAGTACTTC. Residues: CASSGGDVKTQYF.

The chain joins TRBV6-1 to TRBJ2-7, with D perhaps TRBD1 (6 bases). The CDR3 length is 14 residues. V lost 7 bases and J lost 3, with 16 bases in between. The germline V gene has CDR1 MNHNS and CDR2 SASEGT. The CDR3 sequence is CASIPTGDHYEQYF. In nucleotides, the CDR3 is TGTGCCAGCATACCGACAGGCGACCACTACGAGCAGTACTTC.

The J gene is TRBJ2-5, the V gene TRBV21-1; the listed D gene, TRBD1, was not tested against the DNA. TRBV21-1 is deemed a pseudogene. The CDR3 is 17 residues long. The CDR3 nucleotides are TGTGCCAGCAGCAATTCCGGGGCAGGGTCCCGTTGGGAGACCCAGTACTTC. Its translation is CASSNSGAGSRWETQYF.